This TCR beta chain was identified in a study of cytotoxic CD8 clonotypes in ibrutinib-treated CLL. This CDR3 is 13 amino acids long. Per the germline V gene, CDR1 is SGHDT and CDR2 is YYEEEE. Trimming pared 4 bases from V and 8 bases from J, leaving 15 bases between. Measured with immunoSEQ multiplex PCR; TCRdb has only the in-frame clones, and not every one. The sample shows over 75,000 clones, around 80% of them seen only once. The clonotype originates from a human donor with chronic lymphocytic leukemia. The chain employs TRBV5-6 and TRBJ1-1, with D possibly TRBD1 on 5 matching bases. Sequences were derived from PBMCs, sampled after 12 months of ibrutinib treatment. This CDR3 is CASSVAGVVEAFF. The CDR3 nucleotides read TGTGCCAGCAGCGTAGCGGGGGTAGTAGAAGCTTTCTTT.